The 17 T cell receptor beta chains below were found in one sample sequenced in a study of cytomegalovirus exposure and HLA in healthy donors. The PCR was carried out with 60 Vbeta primers and 13 Jbeta primers. The repertoire was sequenced with immunoSEQ multiplex PCR; TCRdb's copy has only in-frame clones and lacks some. Here the sample table reports 100,000 to 150,000 clones. The sample consisted of PBMCs. These TCRs come from a man aged 40-50 years in good health and CMV-seronegative.

This CDR3 reads CASSSMGQGSYNEQFF. The CDR3 nucleotides read TGTGCCAGCAGTTCAATGGGACAGGGGTCCTACAATGAGCAGTTCTTC. V and J are TRBV27 and TRBJ2-1, with 10 bases matching TRBD1. The length of the CDR3 is 16 residues. J was trimmed by 1 base and V by 4 bases; bases with no gene match: 4. Per the germline V gene, CDR1 is MNHEY and CDR2 is SMNVEV (reference sequence).

J is TRBJ1-1 and V is TRBV7-9; weak D call: TRBD1 (5 bases). The CDR3 contains 15 residues. The germline gives CDR1 SEHNR, CDR2 FQNEAQ (reference sequence). V dropped 6 bases and J dropped 6 bases, with 20 bases sitting between them. As DNA, the CDR3 is TGTGCCAGCAGAACACACTCAGGGAAAACGGCTGAAGCTTTCTTT. Its translation is CASRTHSGKTAEAFF. Drawing the rest from reference TRBV7-9 and TRBJ1-1, the complete variable domain is DTGVSQNPRHKITKRGQNVTFRCDPISEHNRLYWYRQTLGQGPEFLTYFQNEAQLEKSRLLSDRFSAERPKGSFSTLEIQRTEQGDSAMYLCASRTHSGKTAEAFFGQGTRLTVV.

The chain employs TRBV5-4 and TRBJ1-2; possibly TRBD1 for D (6 bases). Trimming shortened V by 2 bases and J by 5 bases, and 10 bases separated the two germline ends. From germline, CDR1 is SGHNT and CDR2 YYREEE (reference sequence). The CDR3 contains 13 residues. This CDR3 reads CASSFNREYGYTF. The CDR3 bases are TGTGCCAGCAGCTTTAACAGGGAGTATGGCTACACCTTC.

V gene TRBV2 combines with J gene TRBJ2-3; 7 bases are a match to TRBD2. CDR3 length: 14 residues. The germline CDR1 and CDR2 sequences are SNHLY and FYNNEI. Germline trimming cut 6 bases from V and 4 bases from J; bases unmatched to any gene: 7. DNA of the CDR3: TGTGCCAGCAGGGGGGGGGTTGAGGCAGATACGCAGTATTTT. Translating gives CASRGGVEADTQYF.

The V call is TRBV7-5, the J call TRBJ1-4. TRBV7-5 is designated a pseudogene. The CDR3 loop spans 15 amino acids. The CDR3 coding sequence is TGTGCCAGAATACCCTTCGGATGGCGCGGAGAAAAACTGTTTTTT. Translated, it gives CARIPFGWRGEKLFF.

This chain links TRBV5-4 with TRBJ2-3; possibly TRBD1 for D (6 bases). The J call is uncertain, as TRBJ1-5 better fits the DNA end. CDR3 length: 15 amino acids. Germline V CDR1 and CDR2: SGHNT, YYREEE (reference sequence). The CDR3 region has the DNA TGTGCCAGCAGCCCAGAGCGGGGGGACACAGATACGCAGCATTTT. Translation gives CASSPERGDTDTQHF.

The rearrangement joins TRBV6-1 to TRBJ2-2; weak D call: TRBD2 (7 bases). CDR3 size: 13 residues. With 8 bases removed from V and 4 bases from J, the gap between germline ends came to 11 bases. Germline CDR1 is MNHNS and CDR2 is SASEGT. CDR3 nucleotide sequence: TGTGCCAGCGGGGGCGGGGGCACCGGGGAGCTGTTTTTT. This translates into CASGGGGTGELFF.

V is TRBV2 and J is TRBJ2-5; D call uncertain. Between the trimmed V and J ends, which lost 4 bases and 0 bases, there was a span of 12 bases. This CDR3 is 15 amino acids long. Germline V CDR1 and CDR2: SNHLY, FYNNEI. Here the CDR3 DNA reads TGTGCCAGCAGTGGCCAGCGATCGTACCAAGAGACCCAGTACTTC. This gives the protein CASSGQRSYQETQYF.

V usage is TRBV25-1 and J usage is TRBJ2-1; D uncertain. The V end lost 0 bases, the J end lost 9 bases, and 3 bases lay between the germline ends. Looked up from germline, CDR1 is MGHDK and CDR2 is SYGVNS. There are 11 residues in the CDR3. The CDR3 protein is CASSEYSEQFF. Written as DNA, the CDR3 is TGTGCCAGCAGTGAATATAGTGAGCAGTTCTTC.

The chain carries TRBV2 and TRBJ2-6; TRBD1 is a possible D gene (6 bases). CDR1 and CDR2 (germline): SNHLY, FYNNEI. Trimming took 6 bases from V and 3 from J, leaving 9 bases between them. The CDR3 totals 14 residues. CDR3 amino acids: CASRYRVGANVLTF. CDR3 nucleotides: TGTGCCAGCAGGTACAGGGTTGGGGCCAACGTCCTGACTTTC. Full variable domain (remainder filled in from reference TRBV2 and TRBJ2-6): EPEVTQTPSHQVTQMGQEVILRCVPISNHLYFYWYRQILGQKVEFLVSFYNNEISEKSEIFDDQFSVERPDGSNFTLKIRSTKLEDSAMYFCASRYRVGANVLTFGAGSRLTVL.

On this clone: The junction departs from germline at one end; a sequencing error may be responsible. The J gene is TRBJ2-5, the V gene TRBV7-7; D is perhaps TRBD1 (5 bases). CDR3 size: 13 residues. CDR1 and CDR2 (germline): SSHAT, FNYEAQ (reference sequence). CDR3 coding DNA: TGTGCTAGCAGCCTAGATACTCAGGGGACCCAGTACTTC. This sequence encodes CASSLDTQGTQYF.

The V and J genes are TRBV29-1 and TRBJ2-1, with 7 positions matching TRBD1. This CDR3 has 13 residues. J gave up 5 bases and V 7 bases, and 8 bases lay outside the gene matches. Germline V gives CDR1 SQVTM, CDR2 ANQGSEA. CDR3 nucleotide sequence: TGCAGCGCACGCGGACAGGCGGACAATGAGCAGTTCTTC. Encoded protein: CSARGQADNEQFF.

This chain uses TRBV7-6 with TRBJ2-1; 8 bases align to TRBD1. Germline CDR1 SGHVS, CDR2 FNYEAQ. The trim removed 5 bases at V and 4 bases at J, leaving 7 bases unmatched. The CDR3 runs to 15 residues. The CDR3 region is CASSGRTGQYNEQFF. In DNA, the CDR3 is TGTGCCAGCAGCGGCAGGACAGGGCAGTACAATGAGCAGTTCTTC.

The chain links TRBV7-9 to TRBJ1-2; 12 nucleotides line up with TRBD1. Germline CDR1 and CDR2: SEHNR and FQNEAQ (reference sequence). CDR3 size: 15 residues. The J segment lost 6 bases and the V segment lost 3 bases, leaving 5 bases of the junction unmatched. CDR3 sequence (DNA): TGTGCCAGCAGCTTCCTCGGGACAGGGGGCGATGGCTACACCTTC. Its translation is CASSFLGTGGDGYTF. The variable domain in full, with the rest retrieved from reference TRBV7-9 and TRBJ1-2, is DTGVSQNPRHKITKRGQNVTFRCDPISEHNRLYWYRQTLGQGPEFLTYFQNEAQLEKSRLLSDRFSAERPKGSFSTLEIQRTEQGDSAMYLCASSFLGTGGDGYTFGSGTRLTVV.

The chain has TRBV7-8 and TRBJ1-1, with 8 bases fitting TRBD1. This CDR3 spans 16 amino acids. Germline-derived CDR1 and CDR2 are SGHVS and FQNEAQ. V shed 10 bases, J shed 0 bases, and the junction held 13 bases outside the gene matches. This CDR3 is CATRPGQAPMNTEAFF. CDR3 sequence (DNA): TGTGCCACCCGTCCGGGACAGGCGCCCATGAACACTGAAGCTTTCTTT.

This chain connects TRBV27 to TRBJ1-4; 7 bases line up with TRBD1. V lost 6 bases, J lost 8 bases, and 9 bases stayed unmatched. CDR3 length: 14 residues. From germline, CDR1 is MNHEY and CDR2 SMNVEV (reference sequence). CDR3 nucleotides: TGTGCCAGCAGACAGACAGGGTTCGGCGAAAAACTGTTTTTT. Protein: CASRQTGFGEKLFF.

The chain joins TRBV5-1 to TRBJ2-2, with a possible D match to TRBD1 (6 bases). The length of the CDR3 is 17 residues. V was cut by 1 base and J by 5 bases, with 18 bases left in between. Per germline, CDR1 SGHRS and CDR2 YFSETQ. The CDR3 sequence is CASSLTELARGTGELFF. The CDR3 DNA follows: TGCGCCAGCAGCTTGACCGAATTGGCCAGGGGAACCGGGGAGCTGTTTTTT.